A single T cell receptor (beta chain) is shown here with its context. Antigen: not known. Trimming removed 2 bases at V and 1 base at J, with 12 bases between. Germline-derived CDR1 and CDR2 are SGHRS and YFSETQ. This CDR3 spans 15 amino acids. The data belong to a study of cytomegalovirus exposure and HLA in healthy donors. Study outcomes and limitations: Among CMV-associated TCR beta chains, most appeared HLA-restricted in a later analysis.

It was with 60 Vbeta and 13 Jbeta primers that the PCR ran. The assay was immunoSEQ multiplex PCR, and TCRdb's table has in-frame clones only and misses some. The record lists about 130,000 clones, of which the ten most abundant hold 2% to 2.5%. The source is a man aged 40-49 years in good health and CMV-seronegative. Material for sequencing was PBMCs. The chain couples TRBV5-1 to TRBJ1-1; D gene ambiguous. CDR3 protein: CASSFSPGRNTEAFF. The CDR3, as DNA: TGCGCCAGCAGCTTTTCACCCGGGAGGAACACTGAAGCTTTCTTT.